One sample yielded the 3 T cell receptor beta chains listed below, sequenced in a study of long-term antiretroviral therapy in people with HIV. Survey-level resolution applied to immunoSEQ assay v3.0. The table came from immunoSEQ multiplex PCR; TCRdb's copy has only in-frame clones and leaves some out. In the table there are 25,000 to 30,000 clones, 70% to 90% of which are singletons. The sequences come from unsorted PBMCs, collected roughly 2.6 years after starting antiretroviral therapy. The origin of the receptors is a man aged 35-49 years with HIV.

This rearrangement joins TRBV11-2 to TRBJ1-6, with D unclear. V was pared by 2 bases and J by 0 bases, with 8 bases between. Germline values: CDR1 SGHAT, CDR2 FQNNGV. This CDR3 has 16 residues. The CDR3 loop reads CASSLKHLSYNSPLHF. The CDR3 nucleotides are TGTGCCAGCAGCTTAAAACACCTCTCCTATAATTCACCCCTCCACTTT.

This chain connects TRBV11-3 to TRBJ2-7, with unresolved D. Germline V gene data show CDR1 as SGHNT and CDR2 as YENEEA. The CDR3 runs to 12 residues. V was clipped by 5 bases and J by 0 bases, with 5 bases between them. Written as DNA, the CDR3 is TGTGCCAGCAGCATGGACTCCTACGAGCAGTACTTC. As protein: CASSMDSYEQYF.

The chain couples TRBV27 to TRBJ1-3; 7 bases map to TRBD1. The CDR3 is made up of 13 amino acids. Germline CDR1 is MNHEY and CDR2 is SMNVEV (reference sequence). With V trimmed by 6 bases and J by 4 bases, 3 bases remained unmatched. In nucleotides, the CDR3 is TGTGCCAGCAGCTCGGACAGGGGAAACACCATATATTTT. It is translated as CASSSDRGNTIYF.